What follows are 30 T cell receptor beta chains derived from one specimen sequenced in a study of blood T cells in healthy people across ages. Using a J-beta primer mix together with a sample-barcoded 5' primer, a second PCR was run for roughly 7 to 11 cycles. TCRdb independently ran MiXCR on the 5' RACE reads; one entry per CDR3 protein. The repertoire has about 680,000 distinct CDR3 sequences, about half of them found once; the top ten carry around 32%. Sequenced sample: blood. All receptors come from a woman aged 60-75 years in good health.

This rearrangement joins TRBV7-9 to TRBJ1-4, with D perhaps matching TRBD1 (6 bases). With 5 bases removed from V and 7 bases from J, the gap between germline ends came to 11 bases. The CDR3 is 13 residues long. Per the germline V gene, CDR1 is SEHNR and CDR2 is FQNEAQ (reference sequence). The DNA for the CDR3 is TGTGCCAGCAGCCCCCAACAGGGTGAAAAACTGTTTTTT. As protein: CASSPQQGEKLFF.

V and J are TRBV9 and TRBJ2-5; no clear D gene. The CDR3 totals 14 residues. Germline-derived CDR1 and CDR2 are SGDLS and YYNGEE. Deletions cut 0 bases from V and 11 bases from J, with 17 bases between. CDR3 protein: CASSVVGTDNEQYF. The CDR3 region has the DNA TGTGCCAGCAGCGTAGTTGGAACTGACAATGAGCAGTACTTC.

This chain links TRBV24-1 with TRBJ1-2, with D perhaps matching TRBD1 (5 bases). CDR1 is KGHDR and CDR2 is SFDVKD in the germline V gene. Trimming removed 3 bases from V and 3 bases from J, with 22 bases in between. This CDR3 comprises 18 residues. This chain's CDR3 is CATSDGFRDPDADYGYTF. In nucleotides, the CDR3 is TGTGCCACCAGTGATGGTTTCCGGGACCCGGACGCTGACTATGGCTACACCTTC.

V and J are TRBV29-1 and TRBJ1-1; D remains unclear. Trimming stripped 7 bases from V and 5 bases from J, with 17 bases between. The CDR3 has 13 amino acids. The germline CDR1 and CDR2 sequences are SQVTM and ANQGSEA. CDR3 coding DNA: TGCAGCGCCCTTGACGCCGGCCGAACTGAAGCTTTCTTT. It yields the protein CSALDAGRTEAFF.

The CDR3, as DNA: TGTGCCGCTCGGGGCAGTAGGACTAGCGGGAGGTACGAGCAGTACTTC. This encodes CAARGSRTSGRYEQYF. The J gene is TRBJ2-7, the V gene TRBV7-9; 14 nucleotides agree with TRBD2. CDR1 is SEHNR and CDR2 is FQNEAQ in the germline V gene (reference sequence). CDR3 length: 16 residues. The V segment lost 11 bases and the J segment 4 bases; nucleotides outside the gene matches: 13. Full variable domain (outside the CDR3, taken from reference TRBV7-9 and TRBJ2-7): DTGVSQNPRHKITKRGQNVTFRCDPISEHNRLYWYRQTLGQGPEFLTYFQNEAQLEKSRLLSDRFSAERPKGSFSTLEIQRTEQGDSAMYLCAARGSRTSGRYEQYFGPGTRLTVT.

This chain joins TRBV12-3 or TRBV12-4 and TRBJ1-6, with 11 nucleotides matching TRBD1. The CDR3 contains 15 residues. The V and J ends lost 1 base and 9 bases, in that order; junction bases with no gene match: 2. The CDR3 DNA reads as TGTGCCAGCAGTTTAGGGACAGGGGGCAGTTCACCCCTCCACTTT. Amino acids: CASSLGTGGSSPLHF.

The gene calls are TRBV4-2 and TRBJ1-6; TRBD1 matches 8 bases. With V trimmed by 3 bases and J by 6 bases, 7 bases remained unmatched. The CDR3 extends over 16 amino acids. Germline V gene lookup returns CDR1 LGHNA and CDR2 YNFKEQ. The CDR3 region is CASSHGQGRGNSPLHF. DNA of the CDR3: TGTGCCAGCAGCCATGGACAGGGCCGAGGTAATTCACCCCTCCACTTT.

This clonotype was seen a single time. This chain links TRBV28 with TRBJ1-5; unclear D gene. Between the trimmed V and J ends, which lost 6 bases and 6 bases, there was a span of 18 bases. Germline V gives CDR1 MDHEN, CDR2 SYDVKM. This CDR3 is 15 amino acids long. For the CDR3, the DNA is TGTGCCAGCAGCTCCGACCCGTCCGGCACTCAGCCCCAGCATTTT. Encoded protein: CASSSDPSGTQPQHF.

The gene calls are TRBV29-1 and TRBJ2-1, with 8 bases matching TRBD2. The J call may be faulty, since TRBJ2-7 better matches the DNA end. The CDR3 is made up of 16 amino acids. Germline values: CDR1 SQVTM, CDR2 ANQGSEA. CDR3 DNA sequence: TGCAGCGTTGATAAGGATGGAGCGGGAGCCTACAATGAGCAGTACTTC. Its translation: CSVDKDGAGAYNEQYF.

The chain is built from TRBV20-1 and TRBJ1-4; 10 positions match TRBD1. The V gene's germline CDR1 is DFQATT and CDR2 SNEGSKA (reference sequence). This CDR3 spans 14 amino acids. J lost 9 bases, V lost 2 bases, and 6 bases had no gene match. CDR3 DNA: TGCAGTGCTAGACCGGACAGGGGGAAGAAAAAACTGTTTTTT. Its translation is CSARPDRGKKKLFF.

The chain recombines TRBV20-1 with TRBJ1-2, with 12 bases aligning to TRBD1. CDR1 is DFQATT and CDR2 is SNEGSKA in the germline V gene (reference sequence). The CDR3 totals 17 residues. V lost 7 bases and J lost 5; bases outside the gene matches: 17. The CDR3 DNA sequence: TGCAGTGGTGAGATCCGGGACAGGGGGCCCATTAGATATGGCTACACCTTC. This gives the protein CSGEIRDRGPIRYGYTF.

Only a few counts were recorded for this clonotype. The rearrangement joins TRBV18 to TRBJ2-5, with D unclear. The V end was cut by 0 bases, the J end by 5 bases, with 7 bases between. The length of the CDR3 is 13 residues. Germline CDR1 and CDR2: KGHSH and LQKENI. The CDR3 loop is CASSPPDGETQYF. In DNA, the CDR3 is TGTGCCAGCTCACCACCGGATGGGGAGACCCAGTACTTC. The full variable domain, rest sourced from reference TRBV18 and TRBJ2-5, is NAGVMQNPRHLVRRRGQEARLRCSPMKGHSHVYWYRQLPEEGLKFMVYLQKENIIDESGMPKERFSAEFPKEGPSILRIQQVVRGDSAAYFCASSPPDGETQYFGPGTRLLVL.

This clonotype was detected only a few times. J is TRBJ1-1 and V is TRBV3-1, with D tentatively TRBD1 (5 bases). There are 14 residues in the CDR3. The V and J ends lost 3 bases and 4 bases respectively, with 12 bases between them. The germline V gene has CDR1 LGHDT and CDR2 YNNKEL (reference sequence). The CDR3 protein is CASSQFAGVTEAFF. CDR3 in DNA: TGTGCCAGCAGCCAGTTCGCGGGGGTCACTGAAGCTTTCTTT.

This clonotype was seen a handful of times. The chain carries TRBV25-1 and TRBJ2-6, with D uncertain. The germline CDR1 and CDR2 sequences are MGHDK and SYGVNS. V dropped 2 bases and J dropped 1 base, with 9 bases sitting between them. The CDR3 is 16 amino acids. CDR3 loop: CASSEGLGSGANVLTF. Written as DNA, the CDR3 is TGTGCCAGCAGTGAAGGTCTGGGGTCTGGGGCCAACGTCCTGACTTTC.

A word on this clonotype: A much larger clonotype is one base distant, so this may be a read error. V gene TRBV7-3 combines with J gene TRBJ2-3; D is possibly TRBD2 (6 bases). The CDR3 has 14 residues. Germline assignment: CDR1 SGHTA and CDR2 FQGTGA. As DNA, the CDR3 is TGTACCAGCAGCTCCGGGGAGGGCACAGATACGCAGTATTTT. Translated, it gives CTSSSGEGTDTQYF.

CDR3 protein: CASSPRAGTPVREQYF. The CDR3 DNA is TGTGCCAGCAGTCCACGCGCCGGGACACCGGTCCGCGAGCAGTACTTC. The chain joins TRBV12-3 or TRBV12-4 to TRBJ2-7, with D maybe TRBD1 (6 bases). V was pared by 5 bases and J by 6 bases, with 23 bases between. The CDR3 extends over 16 amino acids.

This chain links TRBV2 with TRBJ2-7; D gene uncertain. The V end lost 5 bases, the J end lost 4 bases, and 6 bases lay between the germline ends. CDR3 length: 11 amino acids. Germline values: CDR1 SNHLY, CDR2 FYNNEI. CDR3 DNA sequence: TGTGCCAGCAGTCAACTATACGAGCAGTACTTC. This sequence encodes CASSQLYEQYF.

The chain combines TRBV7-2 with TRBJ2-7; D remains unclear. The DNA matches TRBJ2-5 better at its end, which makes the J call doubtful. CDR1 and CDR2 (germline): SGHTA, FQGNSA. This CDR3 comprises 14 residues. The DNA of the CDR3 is TGTGCCAGCAGCTTAGCGAAGGGTCAGAAGACCCAGTACTTC. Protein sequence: CASSLAKGQKTQYF.

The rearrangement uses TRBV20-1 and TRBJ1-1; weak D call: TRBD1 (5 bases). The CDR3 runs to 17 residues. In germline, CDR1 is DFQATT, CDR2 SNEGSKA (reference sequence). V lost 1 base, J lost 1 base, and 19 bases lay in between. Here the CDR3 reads CSARAAGTSRRNTEAFF. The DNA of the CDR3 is TGCAGTGCTAGAGCGGCGGGGACGAGTCGAAGGAACACTGAAGCTTTCTTT.

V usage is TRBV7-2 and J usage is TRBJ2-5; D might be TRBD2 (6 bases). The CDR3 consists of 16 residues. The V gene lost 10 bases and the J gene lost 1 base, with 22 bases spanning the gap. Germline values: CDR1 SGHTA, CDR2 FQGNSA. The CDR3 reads CAISGGIASFQETQYF. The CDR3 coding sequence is TGTGCCATCTCTGGGGGGATAGCGTCATTCCAAGAGACCCAGTACTTC. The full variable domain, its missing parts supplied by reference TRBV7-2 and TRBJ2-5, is GAGVSQSPSNKVTEKGKDVELRCDPISGHTALYWYRQSLGQGLEFLIYFQGNSAPDKSGLPSDRFSAERTGGSVSTLTIQRTQQEDSAVYLCAISGGIASFQETQYFGPGTRLLVL.

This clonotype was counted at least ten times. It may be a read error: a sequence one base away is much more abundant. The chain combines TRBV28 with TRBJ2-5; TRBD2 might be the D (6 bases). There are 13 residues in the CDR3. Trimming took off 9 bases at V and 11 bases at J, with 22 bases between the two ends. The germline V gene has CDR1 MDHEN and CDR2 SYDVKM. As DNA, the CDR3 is TGTGCCAGTCTAGCGAGAGCCACTAGGGAGCAGTACTTC. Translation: CASLARATREQYF. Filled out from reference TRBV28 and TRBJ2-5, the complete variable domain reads DVKVTQSSRYLVKRTGEKVFLECVQDMDHENMFWYRQDPGLGLRLIYFSYDVKMKEKGDIPEGYSVSREKKERFSLILESASTNQTSMYLCASLARATREQYFGPGTRLLVL.

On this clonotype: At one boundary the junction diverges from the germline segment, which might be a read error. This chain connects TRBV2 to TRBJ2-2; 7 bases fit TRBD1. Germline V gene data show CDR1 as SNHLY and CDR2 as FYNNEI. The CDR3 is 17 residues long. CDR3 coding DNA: TGCGCCAGCAGTCCCACCGAAGGGACAGCCTACACCGGGGAGCTGTTTTTT. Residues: CASSPTEGTAYTGELFF.

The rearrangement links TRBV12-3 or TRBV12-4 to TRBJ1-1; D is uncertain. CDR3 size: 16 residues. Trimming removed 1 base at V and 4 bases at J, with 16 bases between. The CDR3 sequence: CASSLESQQMGTEAFF. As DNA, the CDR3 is TGTGCCAGCAGTTTAGAATCCCAGCAGATGGGCACTGAAGCTTTCTTT.

The CDR3 loop reads CASNFGGKNGYTF. DNA for the CDR3: TGCGCCAGCAACTTTGGGGGAAAGAATGGCTACACCTTC. The gene calls are TRBV5-1 and TRBJ1-2, with D tentatively TRBD1 (5 bases). Trimming stripped 6 bases from V and 6 bases from J, with 15 bases between. This CDR3 region has 13 residues. Germline assignment: CDR1 SGHRS and CDR2 YFSETQ.

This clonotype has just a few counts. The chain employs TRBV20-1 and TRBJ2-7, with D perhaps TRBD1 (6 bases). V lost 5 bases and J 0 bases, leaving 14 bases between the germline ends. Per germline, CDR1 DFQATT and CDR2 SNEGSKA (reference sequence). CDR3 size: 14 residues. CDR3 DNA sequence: TGCAGTGCTTTGCCAGCGGACAGCTCCTACGAGCAGTACTTC. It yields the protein CSALPADSSYEQYF.

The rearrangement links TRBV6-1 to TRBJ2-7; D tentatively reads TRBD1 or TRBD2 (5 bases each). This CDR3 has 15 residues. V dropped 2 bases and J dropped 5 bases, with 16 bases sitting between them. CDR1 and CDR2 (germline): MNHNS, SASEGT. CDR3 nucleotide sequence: TGTGCCAGCAGTGAATTGACGGGGCTACCCCACGAGCAGTACTTC. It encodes CASSELTGLPHEQYF.

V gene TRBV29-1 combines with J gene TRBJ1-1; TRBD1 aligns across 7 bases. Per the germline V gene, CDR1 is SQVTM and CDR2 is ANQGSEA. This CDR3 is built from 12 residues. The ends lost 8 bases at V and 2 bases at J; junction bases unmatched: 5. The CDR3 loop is CSFRTGNTEAFF. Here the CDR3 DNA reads TGCAGCTTCCGGACAGGTAACACTGAAGCTTTCTTT. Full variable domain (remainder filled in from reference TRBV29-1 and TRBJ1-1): SAVISQKPSRDICQRGTSLTIQCQVDSQVTMMFWYRQQPGQSLTLIATANQGSEATYESGFVIDKFPISRPNLTFSTLTVSNMSPEDSSIYLCSFRTGNTEAFFGQGTRLTVV.

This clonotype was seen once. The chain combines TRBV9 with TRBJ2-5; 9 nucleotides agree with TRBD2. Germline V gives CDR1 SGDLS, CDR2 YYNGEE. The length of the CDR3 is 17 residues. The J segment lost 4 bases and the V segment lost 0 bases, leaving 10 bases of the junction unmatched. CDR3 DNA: TGTGCCAGCAGCGTAGCCAGCGGGGGGTCCCGCGGAGAGACCCAGTACTTC. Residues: CASSVASGGSRGETQYF. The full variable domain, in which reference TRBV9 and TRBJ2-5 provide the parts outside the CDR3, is DSGVTQTPKHLITATGQRVTLRCSPRSGDLSVYWYQQSLDQGLQFLIQYYNGEERAKGNILERFSAQQFPDLHSELNLSSLELGDSALYFCASSVASGGSRGETQYFGPGTRLLVL.

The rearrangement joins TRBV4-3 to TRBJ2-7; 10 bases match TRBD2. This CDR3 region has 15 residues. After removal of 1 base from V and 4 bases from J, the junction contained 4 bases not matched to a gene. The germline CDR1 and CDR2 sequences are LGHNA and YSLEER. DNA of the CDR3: TGCGCCAGCAGCCAAGGGGCTAGCGGGAGTTACGAGCAGTACTTC. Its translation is CASSQGASGSYEQYF.

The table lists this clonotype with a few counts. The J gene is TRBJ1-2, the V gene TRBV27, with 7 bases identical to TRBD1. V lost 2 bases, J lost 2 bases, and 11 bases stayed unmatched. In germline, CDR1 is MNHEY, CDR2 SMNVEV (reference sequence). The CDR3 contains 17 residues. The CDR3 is CASSLGGDSLYNYGYTF. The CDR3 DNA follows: TGTGCCAGCAGTTTAGGGGGGGACAGTCTTTACAACTATGGCTACACCTTC.